The sequence of this T cell receptor beta chain was determined in a study of CD8+CD57+ T cells in acquired aplastic anemia. Study overall: Mean yield of DNA from sorted CD4+ and CD8+ cells was roughly 3.2 ug.

This clonotype was seen once. The CDR3 is 16 amino acids. The V and J ends lost 5 bases and 0 bases respectively, with 13 bases between them. Germline V gene data show CDR1 as SGHTA and CDR2 as FQGNSA. CDR3 and TCR beta VDJ profiling relied on genomic DNA as the template. MiXCR, run by TCRdb on the reads, gives a single entry per CDR3 protein. Of 150,000 to 200,000 distinct CDR3 sequences listed, over 70% were seen once; the top ten hold 35% to 60%. Those patients picked for sequencing had displayed CD8+CD57+ cell expansion on flow cytometry. Every patient presented with severe acquired aplastic anemia.

This clonotype was obtained from a human donor with aplastic anemia. Sequenced material: sorted CD4+, CD8+, or CD8+CD57+ T cells (not recorded which) from PBMCs. This chain joins TRBV7-2 and TRBJ2-2; D gene ambiguous. CDR3 nucleotide sequence: TGTGCCAGCAGCGCTTGGGGTTTGTCGAACACCGGGGAGCTGTTTTTT. Encoded protein: CASSAWGLSNTGELFF.